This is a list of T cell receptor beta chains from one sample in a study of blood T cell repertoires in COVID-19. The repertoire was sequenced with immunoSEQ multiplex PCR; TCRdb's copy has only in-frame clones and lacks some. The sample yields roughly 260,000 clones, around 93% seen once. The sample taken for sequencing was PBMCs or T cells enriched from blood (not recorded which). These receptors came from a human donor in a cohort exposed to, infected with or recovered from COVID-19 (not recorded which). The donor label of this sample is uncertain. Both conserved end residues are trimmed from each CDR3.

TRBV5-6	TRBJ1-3	ASSSDSGTRY
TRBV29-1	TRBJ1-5	SANRYGQPQH
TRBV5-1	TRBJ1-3	ASSPRTAGNTIY
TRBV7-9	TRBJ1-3	ASSSDWTNTIY
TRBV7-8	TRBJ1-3	ASRKQGPGNTIY
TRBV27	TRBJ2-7	ASSSIYEQY
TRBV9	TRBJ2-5	ASSVNSGYQETQY
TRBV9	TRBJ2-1	ASSSSTGVVSYNEQF
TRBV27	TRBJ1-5	ASRPQGREQPQH
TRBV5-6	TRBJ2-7	ASSPRDTGGEQY
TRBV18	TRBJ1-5	ASSPQGRGEQPQH
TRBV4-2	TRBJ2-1	ASSQGGAYNEQF
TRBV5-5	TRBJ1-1	ASSISRSMNTEAF
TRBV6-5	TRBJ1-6	ASRRGQGNSPLH
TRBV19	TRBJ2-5	ATTTPGQGGETQY
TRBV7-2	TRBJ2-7	ASSPSGTGGGYEQY
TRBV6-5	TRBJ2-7	ASSYRGYEQY
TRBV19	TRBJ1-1	ASRETDTEAF
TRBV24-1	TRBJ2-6	ATSDSGQGNGANVLT
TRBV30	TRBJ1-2	AWKLRDTSNYGYT
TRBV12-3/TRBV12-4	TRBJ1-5	ASSLLRNQPQH
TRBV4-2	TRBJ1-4	ASSQAGEGLLWGKLF
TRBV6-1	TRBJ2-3	ASSESRGITDTQY
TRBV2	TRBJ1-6	ARRTGGNSPLH
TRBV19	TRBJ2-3	ASSLGGAADTQY
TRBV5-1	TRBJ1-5	ASSFDGQFNQPQH
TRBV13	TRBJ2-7	ASSLRASEEYEQY
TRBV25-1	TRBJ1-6	ASSMGQGNSPLH
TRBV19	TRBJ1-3	ASSQAVSGNTIY
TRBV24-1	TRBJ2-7	ATSVTGSLVGQY
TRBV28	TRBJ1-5	ASSLVQGTSNQPQH
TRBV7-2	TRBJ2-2	ASSLWGLTGELF
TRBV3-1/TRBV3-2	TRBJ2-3	ASSQGTGVTDTQY
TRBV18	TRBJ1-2	ASSPLSLEGYT
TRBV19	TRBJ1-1	ASIPTGWGITYTEAF
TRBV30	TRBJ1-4	AWSPRGTWQDLLQANEKLF
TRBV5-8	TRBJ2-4	ASSLNPRGGFDIQY
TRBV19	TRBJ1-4	ASRYRDRGSATNEKLF
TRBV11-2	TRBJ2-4	ASSAPGFNIQY
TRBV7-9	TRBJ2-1	ASSLGPPSNEQF
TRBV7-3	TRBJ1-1	ASSLRPGMNTEAF